The entry below gives a single TCR beta chain sequence along with its context. The antigen remains unidentified. The data stem from a study of regulatory T cells in long-lasting Graves disease. Study results and caveats: Thyroid tissue went unstudied; only peripheral blood was examined.

Losses at the gene ends were 6 bases for V and 6 bases for J; bases not matched to a gene: 11. The CDR3 runs 15 residues. Germline V gene data show CDR1 as MNHEY and CDR2 as SVGEGT. TCR beta libraries were built with iRepertoire HTBI primers and Arm-PCR of CDR3 regions. One entry per CDR3 protein, called by TCRdb with MiXCR from the multiplex PCR reads. The sample includes more than 450,000 distinct CDR3 sequences, around 15% of them seen just once. Time point given: newly diagnosed GD, antithyroid drugs for less than 3 months. PBMC-derived RNA was used for the TCR library. Diagnosing Graves' disease relied on the American Thyroid Association guidelines. This sample was shared with a second study, whose subject was T cells in Graves' hyperthyroidism and ophthalmopathy.

This TCR was sampled from a man aged 40-50 years with Graves disease. The sequencing here drew on peripheral blood mononuclear cells (PBMCs), taken at new diagnosis, from a patient treated with antithyroid drugs. The chain employs TRBV6-2 or TRBV6-3 and TRBJ2-7, with 10 bases fitting TRBD2. As DNA, the CDR3 is TGTGCCAGCAGAATCAGCGGGAGGGCTAGAGGCGAGCAGTACTTC. Encoded protein: CASRISGRARGEQYF.